The 28 T cell receptor beta chains in this list originate from one sample, sequenced in a study of T cells after yellow fever vaccination. A single record per CDR3 protein comes from TCRdb applying MiXCR to the 5' RACE reads. This table has 300,000 to 350,000 distinct CDR3 sequences, 3.5% to 4.5% appearing once. Source: PBMCs, taken 15 days after the yellow fever booster vaccination. These receptors came from a man between 18 and 35 years old who received the YFV17D yellow fever vaccine.

This chain uses TRBV27 with TRBJ2-7, with 9 bases identical to TRBD2. Germline CDR1 MNHEY, CDR2 SMNVEV (reference sequence). This CDR3 contains 17 residues. The trim removed 4 bases at V and 4 bases at J, leaving 14 bases unmatched. The CDR3 DNA reads TGTGCCAGCAGTTACCCCCGGGCGCGGGGGGGCGGATACGAGCAGTACTTC. Encoded protein: CASSYPRARGGGYEQYF.

There are many counts of this clonotype. The V gene is TRBV28, the J gene TRBJ1-5; D may be TRBD1 (6 bases). CDR1 is MDHEN, CDR2 SYDVKM, per germline. This CDR3 is built from 13 residues. V lost 6 bases, J lost 0 bases, and 6 bases lay in between. This chain's CDR3 is CASRQGSNQPQHF. The CDR3 DNA reads TGTGCCAGCAGACAGGGTAGCAATCAGCCCCAGCATTTT.

This clonotype came up a few times. The chain is built from TRBV12-3 or TRBV12-4 and TRBJ2-3; 7 nucleotides line up with TRBD1. The CDR3 is made up of 13 amino acids. The V and J ends lost 7 bases and 1 base, in that order; junction bases with no gene match: 2. The CDR3 protein is CASKGAGTDTQYF. In DNA, the CDR3 is TGTGCCAGCAAGGGGGCGGGCACAGATACGCAGTATTTT.

The genes are TRBV5-4 and TRBJ2-3, with TRBD2 identical over 8 bases. V trimming: 3 bases; J trimming: 0 bases; junction bases outside the gene matches: 9. The CDR3 is 17 amino acids. The germline V gene has CDR1 SGHNT and CDR2 YYREEE (reference sequence). CDR3: CASSWVAGSGSTDTQYF. CDR3 bases: TGTGCCAGCAGCTGGGTAGCGGGGTCCGGAAGCACAGATACGCAGTATTTT.

A few counts support this clonotype. The chain couples TRBV14 to TRBJ2-3; no firm D call. The CDR3 spans 16 residues. Trimming left V 0 bases short and J 4 bases short, with 14 bases between. In germline, CDR1 is SGHDN, CDR2 FVKESK. The CDR3 sequence is CASSQDPGSAADTQYF. Written as DNA, the CDR3 is TGTGCCAGCAGCCAAGATCCCGGTTCCGCGGCAGATACGCAGTATTTT. Looking up the rest from reference TRBV14 and TRBJ2-3 gives the full variable domain: EAGVTQFPSHSVIEKGQTVTLRCDPISGHDNLYWYRRVMGKEIKFLLHFVKESKQDESGMPNNRFLAERTGGTYSTLKVQPAELEDSGVYFCASSQDPGSAADTQYFGPGTRLTVL.

This clonotype turned up a few times. One end of the junction fails to match germline, which may point to a read error. The chain links TRBV7-3 to TRBJ2-3; no definite D call. The CDR3 loop spans 13 amino acids. The germline gives CDR1 SGHTA, CDR2 FQGTGA. CDR3 amino acids: CASRLKGADTQYF. The CDR3 bases are TGTGCCAGCAGGTTAAAAGGAGCAGATACGCAGTATTTT.

This clonotype was counted a few times. The chain has TRBV6-2 or TRBV6-3 and TRBJ1-1; 8 nucleotides align to TRBD1. J was trimmed by 3 bases and V by 4 bases; bases with no gene match: 10. Germline values: CDR1 MNHEY, CDR2 SVGEGT. The CDR3 runs to 16 residues. In DNA, the CDR3 is TGTGCCAGCAGTTGGGGCAGGGGGCTTTCCTACACTGAAGCTTTCTTT. Its translation: CASSWGRGLSYTEAFF.

Ten or more counts support this clonotype. This sequence joins TRBV5-1 and TRBJ1-1; no definite D call. Trimming shortened V by 0 bases and J by 3 bases, and 9 bases separated the two germline ends. From germline, CDR1 is SGHRS and CDR2 YFSETQ. CDR3 length equals 14 residues. In nucleotides, the CDR3 is TGCGCCAGCAGCTTGGTAGGCGACTACACTGAAGCTTTCTTT. Its translation: CASSLVGDYTEAFF.

V is TRBV28 and J is TRBJ2-1; D assignment may be TRBD1 or TRBD2 (5 bases each). This CDR3 is built from 12 residues. Germline-derived CDR1 and CDR2 are MDHEN and SYDVKM. The V gene lost 5 bases and the J gene lost 10 bases, with 12 bases spanning the gap. This CDR3 is CASSRAWGEQFF. The CDR3 DNA reads as TGTGCCAGCAGTCGGGCCTGGGGGGAGCAGTTCTTC.

This clonotype was detected many times. The chain carries TRBV7-9 and TRBJ1-1, with 7 bases aligning to TRBD1. The germline V gene has CDR1 SEHNR and CDR2 FQNEAQ (reference sequence). V trimming: 5 bases; J trimming: 3 bases; junction bases outside the gene matches: 9. The CDR3 has 15 residues. The CDR3 is CASSPGQHLDTEAFF. The CDR3 DNA follows: TGTGCCAGCAGCCCGGGACAGCACTTAGACACTGAAGCTTTCTTT.

There are a few counts of this clonotype. The rearrangement joins TRBV6-1 to TRBJ1-6; the D gene is possibly TRBD1 (6 bases). V gave up 8 bases and J gave up 2 bases, with 19 bases separating them. CDR1 and CDR2 from the germline V gene are MNHNS and SASEGT. This CDR3 has 17 residues. CDR3: CASRGSGGGAYNSPLHF. CDR3 sequence (DNA): TGTGCCAGCCGTGGATCCGGGGGGGGCGCCTATAATTCACCCCTCCACTTT.

This clonotype appeared many times. The chain joins TRBV5-6 to TRBJ1-5; TRBD1 is a possible D gene (5 bases). The germline gives CDR1 SGHDT, CDR2 YYEEEE. The CDR3 consists of 14 residues. V lost 6 bases to trimming and J lost 5 bases, with 15 bases between them. DNA of the CDR3: TGTGCCAGCACCAATAGGGACTCCCATCAGCCCCAGCATTTT. This codes for CASTNRDSHQPQHF.

This chain links TRBV5-1 with TRBJ2-7; TRBD2 might be the D (7 bases). V was cut by 2 bases and J by 6 bases, with 15 bases left in between. CDR1 and CDR2 from the germline V gene are SGHRS and YFSETQ. The CDR3 has 14 amino acids. The CDR3 reads CASSLRGAALEQYF. In DNA, the CDR3 is TGCGCCAGCAGCTTACGGGGGGCAGCCCTCGAGCAGTACTTC.

In this sample, this clonotype turned up a few times. The V gene is TRBV6-1, the J gene TRBJ1-6, with unresolved D. This CDR3 has 15 amino acids. Trimming pared 6 bases from V and 0 bases from J, leaving 9 bases between. Germline V gene lookup returns CDR1 MNHNS and CDR2 SASEGT. The CDR3 nucleotides read TGTGCCAGCAGGAGGGTCTACTCCTATAATTCACCCCTCCACTTT. This codes for CASRRVYSYNSPLHF.

This clonotype was counted ten times or more. The chain employs TRBV6-5 and TRBJ2-2; either TRBD1 or TRBD2 may fit D (5 bases each). Germline V gene sequence: CDR1 MNHEY, CDR2 SVGAGI. V shed 6 bases and J shed 7 bases, with 15 bases lying between them. There are 14 residues in the CDR3. The CDR3 coding sequence is TGTGCCAGCAGCCCCGGGACCCAGGTCGGGGAGCTGTTTTTT. It specifies CASSPGTQVGELFF.

This clonotype was recorded many times. The chain is built from TRBV6-5 and TRBJ1-2; D gene ambiguous. Trimming removed 5 bases at V and 2 bases at J, with 12 bases between. Germline CDR1 and CDR2: MNHEY and SVGAGI. The CDR3 is made up of 14 amino acids. CDR3 coding DNA: TGTGCCAGCAGTAGTGGGTGGGCGAACTATGGCTACACCTTC. Protein sequence: CASSSGWANYGYTF.

In its sample, this clonotype was seen many times. The V call is TRBV5-1, the J call TRBJ2-1; no firm D call. The CDR3 runs 14 residues. V dropped 0 bases and J dropped 4 bases, with 8 bases sitting between them. Germline assignment: CDR1 SGHRS and CDR2 YFSETQ. The DNA for the CDR3 is TGCGCCAGCAGCTTGGAATCCGAGTACAATGAGCAGTTCTTC. This sequence encodes CASSLESEYNEQFF.

The genes are TRBV4-2 and TRBJ1-5; D unresolved. V was cut by 1 base and J by 8 bases, with 6 bases left in between. This CDR3 has 12 residues. The V gene's germline CDR1 is LGHNA and CDR2 YNFKEQ. CDR3 in DNA: TGTGCCAGCAGCCAAGTGGGAGAGCCCCAGCATTTT. This sequence encodes CASSQVGEPQHF.

The rearrangement uses TRBV19 and TRBJ1-4, with 7 nucleotides matching TRBD1. The CDR3 is 13 residues long. Germline V gene lookup returns CDR1 LNHDA and CDR2 SQIVND (reference sequence). V was clipped by 5 bases and J by 7 bases; unmatched bases: 4. CDR3 loop: CASSGRGREKLFF. CDR3 DNA sequence: TGTGCCAGTAGTGGAAGGGGGCGTGAAAAACTGTTTTTT.

This clonotype has ten or more counts. The chain recombines TRBV4-3 with TRBJ2-3; 9 bases align to TRBD2. There are 16 residues in the CDR3. V was pared by 0 bases and J by 3 bases, with 4 bases of the junction left unmatched. Germline assignment: CDR1 LGHNA and CDR2 YSLEER. The chain's CDR3 is CASSQEASGDTDTQYF. CDR3 nucleotide sequence: TGCGCCAGCAGCCAAGAGGCTAGCGGGGATACAGATACGCAGTATTTT.

This chain joins TRBV6-2 or TRBV6-3 and TRBJ2-7; 7 nucleotides line up with TRBD2. Germline values: CDR1 MNHEY, CDR2 SVGEGT. This CDR3 has 14 residues. The ends lost 10 bases at V and 5 bases at J; junction bases unmatched: 14. The CDR3 reads CATKRDGLEDEQYF. CDR3 bases: TGTGCCACCAAGCGGGACGGCTTAGAAGACGAGCAGTACTTC.

This clonotype was counted at least ten times. This chain connects TRBV27 to TRBJ2-3; D uncertain. The CDR3 has 14 amino acids. Per the germline V gene, CDR1 is MNHEY and CDR2 is SMNVEV (reference sequence). V was pared by 4 bases and J by 2 bases, with 10 bases between. The CDR3 spells CASSSLRATDTQYF. The CDR3 DNA is TGTGCCAGCAGTTCCTTAAGGGCCACAGATACGCAGTATTTT.

As to this clonotype: This may be a read error: a much more frequent sequence differs by one nucleotide. The chain employs TRBV12-3 or TRBV12-4 and TRBJ1-6, with a tentative D call TRBD1 (6 bases). The CDR3 sequence is 15 residues long. CDR3 DNA sequence: TGTGCCACCAGTTTAGGGGGGGTCAGAAATTCACCCCTCCACTTT. Translation gives CATSLGGVRNSPLHF.

This clonotype was counted many times. V is TRBV10-3 and J is TRBJ2-4; 9 bases align to TRBD1. The CDR3 length is 14 residues. J gave up 8 bases and V 5 bases, and 7 bases lay outside the gene matches. Germline CDR1 reads ENHRY; CDR2 reads SYGVKD. CDR3 in amino acids: CAISKGQGGDIQYF. The DNA of the CDR3 is TGTGCCATCAGTAAGGGACAGGGCGGGGACATTCAGTACTTC.

This clonotype has at least ten counts. CDR3 loop: CASSLAQGAGSPLHF. CDR3 nucleotides: TGTGCCAGCAGCTTAGCACAGGGGGCTGGTTCACCCCTCCACTTT. The chain joins TRBV7-2 to TRBJ1-6; 9 bases line up with TRBD1. CDR1 and CDR2 (germline): SGHTA, FQGNSA. The CDR3 has 15 amino acids. The V segment lost 0 bases and the J segment 9 bases; nucleotides outside the gene matches: 3. The whole variable domain, filled in from reference TRBV7-2 and TRBJ1-6, reads GAGVSQSPSNKVTEKGKDVELRCDPISGHTALYWYRQSLGQGLEFLIYFQGNSAPDKSGLPSDRFSAERTGGSVSTLTIQRTQQEDSAVYLCASSLAQGAGSPLHFGNGTRLTVT.

The chain recombines TRBV5-1 with TRBJ1-2, with D perhaps TRBD1 (6 bases). Germline V gives CDR1 SGHRS, CDR2 YFSETQ. The CDR3 covers 12 residues. V lost 4 bases and J 7 bases, leaving 11 bases between the germline ends. The CDR3 bases are TGCGCCAGCAGCAGAGGGGGGACTGGCTACACCTTC. It yields the protein CASSRGGTGYTF.

This clonotype was counted only a few times. V is TRBV30 and J is TRBJ1-3, with 11 bases that match TRBD1. The V gene's germline CDR1 is GTSNPN and CDR2 SVGIG (reference sequence). The CDR3 contains 14 residues. Trimming at V came to 3 bases and at J to 11 bases, leaving 9 bases not matched to a gene. CDR3 DNA sequence: TGTGCCTGGAGCCACGGGACAGGGGGTGTCTCCATATATTTT. Translating it yields CAWSHGTGGVSIYF.

This clonotype was detected many times. The V gene is TRBV20-1, the J gene TRBJ2-4; TRBD2 aligns across 8 bases. This CDR3 is 18 amino acids long. The germline gives CDR1 DFQATT, CDR2 SNEGSKA (reference sequence). The V and J ends lost 1 base and 0 bases, in that order; junction bases with no gene match: 11. Here the CDR3 DNA reads TGCAGTGCTAGAGGGGGTAGCGGGGTGGCCTTAGCCAAAAACATTCAGTACTTC. It encodes CSARGGSGVALAKNIQYF.